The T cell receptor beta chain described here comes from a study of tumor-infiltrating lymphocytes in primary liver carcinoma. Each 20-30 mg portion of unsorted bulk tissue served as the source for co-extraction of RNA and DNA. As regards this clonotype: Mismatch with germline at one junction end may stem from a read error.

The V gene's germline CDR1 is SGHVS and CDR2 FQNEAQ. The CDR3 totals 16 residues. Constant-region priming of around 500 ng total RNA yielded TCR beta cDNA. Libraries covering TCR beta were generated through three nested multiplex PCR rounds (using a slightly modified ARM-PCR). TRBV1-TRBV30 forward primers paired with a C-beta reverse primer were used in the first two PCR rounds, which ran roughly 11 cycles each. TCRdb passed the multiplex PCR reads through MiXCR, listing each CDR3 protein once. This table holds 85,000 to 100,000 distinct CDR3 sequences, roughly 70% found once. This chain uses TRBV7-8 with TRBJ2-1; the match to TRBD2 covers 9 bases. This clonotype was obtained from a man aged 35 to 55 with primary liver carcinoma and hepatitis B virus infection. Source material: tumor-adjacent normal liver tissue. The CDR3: CGSSLSGLAGYNEQFF. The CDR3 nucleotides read TGTGGCAGCAGCTTATCTGGGCTAGCGGGGTACAATGAGCAGTTCTTC.